The 25 T cell receptor beta chains below come from one sample, sequenced in a study of T cells in Graves' hyperthyroidism and ophthalmopathy. TCR beta CDR3 regions were amplified from RNA transcripts. HTBI primers were employed in a first-round RT-PCR of the TCR CDR3. One entry per CDR3 protein results from TCRdb running MiXCR on the multiplex PCR reads. The table records 480,000 or so distinct CDR3 sequences, roughly 45% of them present only once. Source material: peripheral blood or thyroid tissue (not recorded which). The receptor set was obtained from an adult woman with Graves' disease, either hyperthyroidism or ophthalmopathy (not recorded which).

The chain uses TRBV19 and TRBJ1-2; D ambiguous. This CDR3 is built from 13 residues. V lost 9 bases, J lost 8 bases, and 19 bases lay in between. Germline assignment: CDR1 LNHDA and CDR2 SQIVND (reference sequence). The CDR3 protein is CASSGEPWGGYTF. The CDR3 DNA follows: TGTGCCAGCAGTGGCGAACCCTGGGGAGGCTACACCTTC.

This sequence joins TRBV2 and TRBJ1-5; D is ambiguous. Trimming removed 3 bases from V and 7 bases from J, with 13 bases in between. Germline V gene lookup returns CDR1 SNHLY and CDR2 FYNNEI. The CDR3 sequence is 14 residues long. This CDR3 reads CASSDGEPKQPQHF. In DNA form, the CDR3 reads TGTGCCAGCAGTGACGGGGAGCCTAAACAGCCCCAGCATTTT.

The chain has TRBV7-2 and TRBJ2-7; 9 positions match TRBD1. This CDR3 contains 13 residues. Unmatched junction bases numbered 3, after V lost 7 bases and J lost 2 bases. Germline lookup yields CDR1 SGHTA and CDR2 FQGNSA. The CDR3 reads CASNRDRAYEQYF. For the CDR3, the DNA is TGTGCCAGCAACCGGGACAGGGCCTACGAGCAGTACTTC.

This clonotype was recorded many times. The chain has TRBV29-1 and TRBJ2-7; TRBD1 aligns across 8 bases. The CDR3 has 12 residues. V was pared by 5 bases and J by 6 bases, with 6 bases of the junction left unmatched. CDR1 SQVTM and CDR2 ANQGSEA come from the germline V gene. The CDR3 coding sequence is TGCAGCGTTCAACAGGGGGGACGCGAGCAGTACTTC. Translation gives CSVQQGGREQYF.

The chain couples TRBV7-8 to TRBJ2-2, with D possibly being TRBD2 (5 bases). CDR3 length: 17 amino acids. The ends were cut back, 5 bases at V and 3 bases at J, with 19 bases in the middle. Per germline, CDR1 SGHVS and CDR2 FQNEAQ. CDR3 amino acids: CASSQDIRRTYTGELFF. DNA of the CDR3: TGTGCCAGCAGCCAAGATATACGCAGGACTTACACCGGGGAGCTGTTTTTT.

The chain joins TRBV5-1 to TRBJ1-1, with unresolved D. Trimming left V 1 base short and J 11 bases short, with 9 bases between. Germline V gives CDR1 SGHRS, CDR2 YFSETQ. This CDR3 has 11 amino acids. The CDR3 nucleotides read TGCGCCAGCAGCTTGAACGGCCCGGCTTTCTTT. It codes for CASSLNGPAFF.

In this sample, this clonotype turned up a few times. The junction does not match germline at one end; this may be a read error. The chain is built from TRBV12-3 or TRBV12-4 and TRBJ1-1, with unresolved D. There are 14 residues in the CDR3. The CDR3, as DNA: TGTGCCGGCAGTTTAAACACGGCGAACACTGAAGCTTTCTTT. The encoded protein is CAGSLNTANTEAFF.

The genes are TRBV4-2 and TRBJ1-4; D is undetermined. CDR3 length: 13 residues. CDR1 and CDR2 from the germline V gene are LGHNA and YNFKEQ. Trimming pared 5 bases from V and 7 bases from J, leaving 11 bases between. CDR3 region: CASSARRGEKLFF. The CDR3 region has the DNA TGTGCCAGCAGCGCAAGAAGAGGTGAAAAACTGTTTTTT.

The DNA of the CDR3 is TGTGCCGTAGCCCAGGGAGAGACCCAGTACTTC. It is translated as CAVAQGETQYF. V usage is TRBV11-2 and J usage is TRBJ2-5; maybe TRBD1 (5 bases). The CDR3 consists of 11 residues. The germline V gene has CDR1 SGHAT and CDR2 FQNNGV. Trimming pared 11 bases from V and 4 bases from J, leaving 11 bases between.

The chain couples TRBV29-1 to TRBJ1-3; tentative D call: TRBD1 (5 bases). This CDR3 has 15 amino acids. V dropped 3 bases and J dropped 0 bases, with 12 bases sitting between them. Germline assignment: CDR1 SQVTM and CDR2 ANQGSEA. The CDR3: CSVEGTGLSGNTIYF. The CDR3 bases are TGCAGCGTTGAGGGCACAGGCCTCTCTGGAAACACCATATATTTT.

This clonotype was recorded many times. The V call is TRBV2, the J call TRBJ2-2, with D possibly being TRBD2 (6 bases). Germline loops: CDR1 SNHLY, CDR2 FYNNEI. Trimming left V 7 bases short and J 1 base short, with 13 bases between. The CDR3 totals 15 residues. CDR3 in amino acids: CASIGGGRNTGELFF. CDR3 DNA: TGTGCCAGCATCGGTGGGGGGAGGAACACCGGGGAGCTGTTTTTT.

This clonotype occurred many times. This chain links TRBV10-3 with TRBJ2-5; the match to TRBD1 covers 9 bases. This CDR3 comprises 13 residues. CDR1 and CDR2 from the germline V gene are ENHRY and SYGVKD. The V segment lost 6 bases and the J segment 9 bases; nucleotides outside the gene matches: 8. The CDR3: CAIRKGQGSSQYF. The CDR3, as DNA: TGTGCCATCAGGAAGGGACAGGGATCTTCCCAGTACTTC.

This clonotype was found a few times. The germline gene is not matched at one end of the junction; a read error may be the cause. The rearrangement links TRBV15 to TRBJ1-2, with 8 bases lining up with TRBD1. Germline V CDR1 and CDR2: LNHNV, YYDKDF (reference sequence). This CDR3 region has 15 residues. The CDR3 loop is CATRRGQGVNYGYTF. CDR3 nucleotides: TGTGCCACCAGAAGAGGACAGGGCGTTAACTATGGCTACACCTTC.

This clonotype occurred many times. The rearrangement links TRBV5-1 to TRBJ1-2, with D tentatively TRBD1 (6 bases). The CDR3 covers 17 residues. V was cut by 4 bases and J by 0 bases, with 19 bases left in between. CDR1 and CDR2 from the germline V gene are SGHRS and YFSETQ. CDR3 loop: CASSRPTGAETNYGYTF. As DNA, the CDR3 is TGCGCCAGCAGCCGACCGACGGGGGCCGAAACTAACTATGGCTACACCTTC.

The chain carries TRBV7-2 and TRBJ2-7; D might be TRBD1 (6 bases). With 4 bases removed from V and 7 bases from J, the gap between germline ends came to 23 bases. Per the germline V gene, CDR1 is SGHTA and CDR2 is FQGNSA. The CDR3 is 16 residues long. The CDR3 reads CASSWAPGTTGLEQYF. For the CDR3, the DNA is TGTGCCAGCAGCTGGGCCCCAGGGACAACAGGCCTAGAGCAGTACTTC.

The V and J genes are TRBV29-1 and TRBJ2-7; 7 nucleotides line up with TRBD2. Germline CDR1 is SQVTM and CDR2 is ANQGSEA. V trimming: 3 bases; J trimming: 6 bases; junction bases outside the gene matches: 2. This CDR3 has 11 amino acids. The CDR3 sequence is CSVDAGVEQYF. In DNA, the CDR3 is TGCAGCGTTGACGCGGGGGTCGAGCAGTACTTC.

The CDR3 DNA reads as TGTGCCACCGCTGAAGCTTTCTTT. Translation: CATAEAFF. V and J are TRBV2 and TRBJ1-1; no definite D call. This CDR3 is 8 amino acids long. The V and J ends lost 10 bases and 6 bases respectively, with 3 bases between them. Germline CDR1 is SNHLY and CDR2 is FYNNEI.

This rearrangement joins TRBV5-1 to TRBJ2-5; 7 bases map to TRBD2. The CDR3 is made up of 18 amino acids. Trimming cost V 4 bases and J 1 base; bases outside gene matches: 16. Looked up from germline, CDR1 is SGHRS and CDR2 is YFSETQ. The CDR3 spells CASSVRTPAGAIQETQYF. The CDR3 DNA reads as TGCGCCAGCAGCGTCAGGACTCCGGCGGGAGCCATCCAAGAGACCCAGTACTTC.

The rearrangement links TRBV7-9 to TRBJ1-4, with 8 bases matching TRBD1. This CDR3 is 15 amino acids long. CDR1 is SEHNR, CDR2 FQNEAQ, per germline (reference sequence). V was clipped by 5 bases and J by 7 bases; unmatched bases: 9. CDR3 amino acids: CASSTRTGNTEKLFF. The CDR3 DNA follows: TGTGCCAGCAGCACCCGGACAGGGAACACTGAAAAACTGTTTTTT.

With regard to this clonotype: Because it lacks the conserved phenylalanine or tryptophan at the end, this CDR3 is likely a read error. This chain joins TRBV12-3 or TRBV12-4 and TRBJ2-7; 11 nucleotides align to TRBD2. The V segment lost 6 bases and the J segment 4 bases; nucleotides outside the gene matches: 5. This CDR3 is 14 amino acids long. The CDR3 loop is CASSETSGIYEQYS. CDR3 bases: TGTGCCAGCAGCGAGACTAGCGGGATTTACGAGCAGTACTCC.

This clonotype was seen repeatedly, ten times or more. V and J are TRBV5-1 and TRBJ1-1; possibly TRBD1 for D (5 bases). CDR3 length: 14 amino acids. The V gene's germline CDR1 is SGHRS and CDR2 YFSETQ. Trimming shortened V by 2 bases and J by 2 bases, and 10 bases separated the two germline ends. The CDR3 loop is CASSLRGDNTEAFF. CDR3 nucleotide sequence: TGCGCCAGCAGCTTACGAGGGGATAACACTGAAGCTTTCTTT.

This clonotype has just one count. At one end the junction does not follow the germline gene, possibly because of a read error. This chain joins TRBV25-1 and TRBJ1-1; no reliable D call. Germline CDR1 is MGHDK and CDR2 is SYGVNS. CDR3 length: 12 residues. In DNA, the CDR3 is TGTGCCGGCAGTGCTACTGGAATTGAAGCTTTCTTT. Translating it yields CAGSATGIEAFF.

This sequence joins TRBV7-8 and TRBJ1-1; D not resolved. This CDR3 contains 15 residues. Germline V gene lookup returns CDR1 SGHVS and CDR2 FQNEAQ. V lost 1 base, J lost 2 bases, and 11 bases lay in between. Here the CDR3 reads CASSLVGHTNTEAFF. The CDR3 DNA reads as TGTGCCAGCAGCTTAGTGGGCCACACTAACACTGAAGCTTTCTTT.

This clonotype occurred many times. The chain uses TRBV12-3 or TRBV12-4 and TRBJ1-2; D remains unclear. This CDR3 region has 13 residues. V was pared by 3 bases and J by 2 bases, with 7 bases between. The CDR3 protein is CASSFGSNYGYTF. DNA for the CDR3: TGTGCCAGCAGTTTCGGGTCAAACTATGGCTACACCTTC.

The chain is built from TRBV29-1 and TRBJ1-4; no firm D call. V was cut by 1 base and J by 8 bases, with 14 bases left in between. CDR3 size: 14 residues. Germline V CDR1 and CDR2: SQVTM, ANQGSEA. The CDR3 region has the DNA TGCAGCGTTGAAGGGGGAACAGTGGAAGAAAAACTGTTTTTT. Amino acids: CSVEGGTVEEKLFF.